Presented here are 26 T cell receptor beta chains from one specimen sequenced in a study of T cell repertoires in cytomegalovirus infection. Antigen specificity for these receptors is unknown. Via MiXCR, TCRdb re-called the reads, giving one row per CDR3 protein. The sample yields 800,000 to 950,000 distinct CDR3 sequences, about 33% seen once. Sequencing used cultured CD8+ T cells from PBMCs, obtained from culture after CMV antigen stimulation. These receptors all come from a human donor in good health (CMV status not recorded). Some clones in this sample may be carry-over from other donors' samples.

This chain connects TRBV6-8 to TRBJ2-1, with 14 bases matching TRBD2. V dropped 6 bases and J dropped 12; count of bases not matched to a gene: 4. The CDR3 covers 13 residues. Germline loops: CDR1 MNHGY, CDR2 SAAAGT. CDR3 in amino acids: CASSSGLAGGQFF. The CDR3 bases are TGTGCCAGCAGCTCCGGACTAGCGGGGGGGCAGTTCTTC.

The chain recombines TRBV9 with TRBJ2-3, with D perhaps TRBD2 (6 bases). V lost 10 bases and J lost 5, with 20 bases in between. The CDR3 is made up of 14 amino acids. From germline, CDR1 is SGDLS and CDR2 YYNGEE. CDR3 DNA sequence: TGTGCCGCAAGTAACGGGGGTAGAGGAGATACGCAGTATTTT. Translation gives CAASNGGRGDTQYF.

This clonotype has only a few counts. The chain carries TRBV5-6 and TRBJ2-2; D unresolved. Trimming removed 0 bases at V and 3 bases at J, with 12 bases between. Germline CDR1 reads SGHDT; CDR2 reads YYEEEE. The CDR3 runs to 16 residues. CDR3 nucleotide sequence: TGTGCCAGCAGCTTGGTTGGGTCGGATCACACCGGGGAGCTGTTTTTT. It encodes CASSLVGSDHTGELFF. Drawing the rest from reference TRBV5-6 and TRBJ2-2, the complete variable domain is DAGVTQSPTHLIKTRGQQVTLRCSPKSGHDTVSWYQQALGQGPQFIFQYYEEEERQRGNFPDRFSGHQFPNYSSELNVNALLLGDSALYLCASSLVGSDHTGELFFGEGSRLTVL.

The gene calls are TRBV12-3 or TRBV12-4 and TRBJ1-2; TRBD1 agrees at 9 bases. V dropped 6 bases and J dropped 8; count of bases not matched to a gene: 10. CDR3 length: 14 residues. The CDR3 spells CASSHRGLGRGYTF. CDR3 coding DNA: TGTGCCAGCAGCCACAGGGGGCTGGGTCGAGGCTACACCTTC.

The chain combines TRBV19 with TRBJ1-6; D ambiguous. The CDR3 totals 13 residues. Trimming took off 3 bases at V and 7 bases at J, with 7 bases between the two ends. Germline values: CDR1 LNHDA, CDR2 SQIVND (reference sequence). In DNA form, the CDR3 reads TGTGCCAGTAGTATTGGACGAAATTCACCCCTCCACTTT. This sequence encodes CASSIGRNSPLHF.

This chain uses TRBV12-3 or TRBV12-4 with TRBJ2-7; D is uncertain. This CDR3 is built from 12 residues. Trimming removed 6 bases from V and 1 base from J, with 7 bases in between. This CDR3 reads CASRTESYEQYF. The CDR3 nucleotides are TGTGCCAGCAGAACCGAGTCCTACGAGCAGTACTTC.

J is TRBJ2-3 and V is TRBV4-3; 9 bases map to TRBD2. V trimming: 0 bases; J trimming: 2 bases; junction bases outside the gene matches: 9. CDR1 and CDR2 (germline): LGHNA, YSLEER. CDR3 length: 18 amino acids. The DNA of the CDR3 is TGCGCCAGCAGCCAAGATCTCTTGCTAGCGGGGAACACAGATACGCAGTATTTT. Translating it yields CASSQDLLLAGNTDTQYF.

This clonotype appeared many times. The chain uses TRBV7-2 and TRBJ2-1, with D perhaps TRBD1 (5 bases). Germline V gene sequence: CDR1 SGHTA, CDR2 FQGNSA. V shed 5 bases and J shed 0 bases, with 11 bases lying between them. The CDR3 is 15 amino acids. The CDR3 DNA sequence: TGTGCCAGCAGCGCGGACATTTACTCCTACAATGAGCAGTTCTTC. It yields the protein CASSADIYSYNEQFF. The entire variable domain, with the rest obtained from reference TRBV7-2 and TRBJ2-1, is as follows: GAGVSQSPSNKVTEKGKDVELRCDPISGHTALYWYRQSLGQGLEFLIYFQGNSAPDKSGLPSDRFSAERTGGSVSTLTIQRTQQEDSAVYLCASSADIYSYNEQFFGPGTRLTVL.

The rearrangement joins TRBV9 to TRBJ1-1; no clear D. Germline V gene lookup returns CDR1 SGDLS and CDR2 YYNGEE. The CDR3 consists of 16 residues. V was clipped by 0 bases and J by 4 bases, with 16 bases between them. CDR3 nucleotides: TGTGCCAGCAGCGTAGCGGCGGGCGAGCTCGGCACTGAAGCTTTCTTT. Its protein is CASSVAAGELGTEAFF.

This clonotype came up many times. This chain uses TRBV19 with TRBJ1-2, with 8 bases identical to TRBD1. V lost 7 bases and J lost 2; bases outside the gene matches: 6. This CDR3 is built from 14 residues. The germline gives CDR1 LNHDA, CDR2 SQIVND (reference sequence). The CDR3 here is CASTPGQGNYGYTF. Written as DNA, the CDR3 is TGTGCCAGTACCCCCGGACAGGGCAACTATGGCTACACCTTC.

The CDR3 nucleotides read TGTGCCAGCGGACCCTATGGTGAGCAGTTCTTC. It codes for CASGPYGEQFF. The chain is built from TRBV12-3 or TRBV12-4 and TRBJ2-1; no clear D gene. This CDR3 has 11 amino acids. Trimming took 8 bases from V and 9 from J, leaving 11 bases between them.

This clonotype was seen only a few times. The V call is TRBV6-6, the J call TRBJ2-5; 9 positions agree with TRBD1. V shed 6 bases, J shed 4 bases, and the junction held 12 bases outside the gene matches. Germline values: CDR1 MNHNY, CDR2 SVGAGI (reference sequence). The CDR3 is 16 amino acids. The CDR3 loop is CASRTTGGFLVETQYF. The CDR3 coding sequence is TGTGCCAGCAGGACGACAGGGGGTTTCTTGGTAGAGACCCAGTACTTC.

This clonotype was seen more than once but under ten times. The rearrangement joins TRBV6-5 to TRBJ2-1; no firm D call. The V end lost 0 bases, the J end lost 9 bases, and 12 bases lay between the germline ends. CDR1 and CDR2 from the germline V gene are MNHEY and SVGAGI. This CDR3 has 14 residues. For the CDR3, the DNA is TGTGCCAGCAGTTACTCCCCTGTCTCGGGTGAGCAGTTCTTC. Amino acids: CASSYSPVSGEQFF.

V is TRBV5-4 and J is TRBJ1-1; D ambiguous. The germline V gene encodes CDR1 SGHNT and CDR2 YYREEE (reference sequence). V shed 4 bases and J shed 2 bases, with 6 bases lying between them. The CDR3 has 12 amino acids. As DNA, the CDR3 is TGTGCCAGCAGCACAGATAACACTGAAGCTTTCTTT. It encodes CASSTDNTEAFF.

With respect to this clonotype: A read error may explain this, as a much larger clone is one base away. The J gene is TRBJ1-1, the V gene TRBV19; D call uncertain. Germline CDR1 LNHDA, CDR2 SQIVND (reference sequence). This CDR3 spans 13 amino acids. The CDR3 coding sequence is TGTGTCAGTAGTATGTGGGGGAACACTGAAGCTTTCTTT. Amino acid sequence: CVSSMWGNTEAFF.

This clonotype turned up a few times. The chain links TRBV9 to TRBJ2-5, with D possibly being TRBD2 (6 bases). V was shortened by 4 bases and J by 3 bases, with 13 bases between the two germline ends. The CDR3 contains 14 residues. Germline CDR1 SGDLS, CDR2 YYNGEE. As DNA, the CDR3 is TGTGCCAGCAGCAGGGACTCAAGAAAAGAGACCCAGTACTTC. Translated: CASSRDSRKETQYF.

The chain is built from TRBV10-3 and TRBJ2-7; 10 nucleotides line up with TRBD1. Germline V gives CDR1 ENHRY, CDR2 SYGVKD. The V gene end was trimmed by 8 bases and the J gene end by 3 bases; junction bases not matched to a gene: 7. The CDR3 runs to 14 residues. The CDR3 bases are TGTGCCATCGGGGGACAGGGGCCCAACTACGAGCAGTACGTC. This codes for CAIGGQGPNYEQYV.

Here the CDR3 DNA reads TGCAGTGCTAGAGATAGGAAGTTCCATCCGGGACAGAAACACTATGGCTACACCTTC. Its protein is CSARDRKFHPGQKHYGYTF. The gene calls are TRBV20-1 and TRBJ1-2; TRBD1 matches at 7 bases. This CDR3 has 19 amino acids. Germline CDR1 is DFQATT and CDR2 is SNEGSKA (reference sequence). The J segment lost 3 bases and the V segment lost 0 bases, leaving 19 bases of the junction unmatched.

This clonotype was counted at least ten times. The chain employs TRBV7-2 and TRBJ2-2; 9 nucleotides align to TRBD1. There are 16 residues in the CDR3. The germline V gene has CDR1 SGHTA and CDR2 FQGNSA. Unmatched junction bases numbered 4, after V lost 1 base and J lost 4 bases. DNA of the CDR3: TGTGCCAGCAGCTTAGGTTGGACAGGGGTCACCGGGGAGCTGTTTTTT. Protein sequence: CASSLGWTGVTGELFF.

V is TRBV7-4 and J is TRBJ2-1; no clear D. The V end was cut by 8 bases, the J end by 6 bases, with 2 bases between. CDR3 length equals 9 residues. In germline, CDR1 is SGHVT, CDR2 SQSDAQ. CDR3 bases: TGTGCCAGCCCCAATGAGCAGTTCTTC. As protein: CASPNEQFF.

The V and J genes are TRBV6-5 and TRBJ2-2; D call uncertain. Germline CDR1 and CDR2: MNHEY and SVGAGI. The CDR3 has 15 residues. Trimming shortened V by 0 bases and J by 2 bases, and 7 bases separated the two germline ends. CDR3 residues: CASSYSAVNTGELFF. CDR3 coding DNA: TGTGCCAGCAGTTACTCGGCGGTAAACACCGGGGAGCTGTTTTTT.

This rearrangement joins TRBV12-3 or TRBV12-4 to TRBJ1-6; a possible D gene is TRBD1 (6 bases). The CDR3 has 15 residues. V lost 6 bases and J lost 9, with 18 bases in between. CDR3 amino acids: CASRDRFGGGSPLHF. DNA of the CDR3: TGTGCCAGCAGGGACAGATTCGGAGGGGGTTCACCCCTCCACTTT.

The chain employs TRBV6-2 or TRBV6-3 and TRBJ1-5; TRBD1 matches at 8 bases. The ends lost 6 bases at V and 6 bases at J; junction bases unmatched: 4. This CDR3 has 13 amino acids. Looked up from germline, CDR1 is MNHEY and CDR2 is SVGEGT. CDR3 sequence reads: CASRPDRAQPQHF. CDR3 sequence (DNA): TGTGCCAGCAGACCGGACAGGGCTCAGCCCCAGCATTTT.

The chain combines TRBV27 with TRBJ2-1; D gene unclear. V lost 0 bases and J lost 7, with 19 bases in between. The CDR3 runs to 17 residues. The germline V gene has CDR1 MNHEY and CDR2 SMNVEV (reference sequence). CDR3 sequence (DNA): TGTGCCAGCAGTTTATCGGAGTTGTCGAGGTTTACAAATGAGCAGTTCTTC. It yields the protein CASSLSELSRFTNEQFF.

This rearrangement joins TRBV6-5 to TRBJ2-2; 9 positions match TRBD2. V was clipped by 6 bases and J by 3 bases; unmatched bases: 11. Per the germline V gene, CDR1 is MNHEY and CDR2 is SVGAGI. The CDR3 loop spans 17 amino acids. DNA of the CDR3: TGTGCCAGCAGCCCCGGGTTCCTAGCGGGGTACACCGGGGAGCTGTTTTTT. This codes for CASSPGFLAGYTGELFF.

In regard to this clonotype: With a much larger clone just one base away, this may be a read error. The chain combines TRBV7-9 with TRBJ2-3, with 8 bases fitting TRBD2. Germline V gives CDR1 SEHNR, CDR2 FQNEAQ (reference sequence). This CDR3 comprises 19 residues. With V trimmed by 2 bases and J by 2 bases, 15 bases remained unmatched. CDR3 bases: TGTGCCAGCAGCTTACGGATTGGACTAGCCGAGAGGCACACAGATACGCAGTATTTT. Translated: CASSLRIGLAERHTDTQYF.